These 17 T cell receptor beta chains originate from one sample sequenced in a study of Graves' ophthalmopathy and Graves' hyperthyroidism. From RNA, the CDR3 regions of TCR beta chains were amplified and sequenced. First-round RT-PCR employed HTBI primers, with a second-round multiplex PCR after it. MiXCR was run by TCRdb on the multiplex PCR reads, yielding one entry per CDR3 protein. The data contain 500,000 to 800,000 distinct CDR3 sequences, under 50% of them singletons. Sequenced sample: peripheral blood. The source of these receptors is an adult man with Graves' ophthalmopathy.

This clonotype was seen many times. The chain couples TRBV7-9 to TRBJ1-2, with 8 bases aligning to TRBD1. Unmatched junction bases numbered 11, after V lost 4 bases and J lost 1 base. The germline V gene encodes CDR1 SEHNR and CDR2 FQNEAQ (reference sequence). The CDR3 extends over 17 amino acids. CDR3 loop: CASSSWSVDRGNYGYTF. CDR3 in DNA: TGTGCCAGCAGCTCATGGTCCGTCGACAGGGGTAACTATGGCTACACCTTC.

This clonotype was observed at least ten times. J is TRBJ2-7 and V is TRBV14, with 9 positions matching TRBD1. Germline assignment: CDR1 SGHDN and CDR2 FVKESK. The CDR3 contains 14 residues. J gave up 8 bases and V 1 base, and 6 bases lay outside the gene matches. The CDR3 DNA sequence: TGTGCCAGCAGCCAAGTTACAGGGGGCGGCAAGCAGTACTTC. It encodes CASSQVTGGGKQYF.

This clonotype has a count of ten or more. The chain carries TRBV2 and TRBJ2-5; D gene unclear. The V end was cut by 6 bases, the J end by 2 bases, with 10 bases between. Germline V lookup: CDR1 SNHLY, CDR2 FYNNEI. The CDR3 consists of 13 residues. CDR3 coding DNA: TGTGCCAGCAGGATCGGCAGGCAAGAGACCCAGTACTTC. Its protein is CASRIGRQETQYF.

In regard to this clonotype: The CDR3 ends on some other residue instead of the conserved phenylalanine or tryptophan, so this is likely a read error. The DNA is left out, because the CDR3 cannot be placed on it with certainty; the CDR3 is given as TCRdb lists it. The V and J genes are TRBV7-9 and TRBJ2-6. From its first to its last residue, the CDR3 has 8 amino acids. Germline CDR1 is SEHNR and CDR2 is FQNEAQ (reference sequence). CDR3 protein: CASSLLTS.

This clonotype appeared a few times. The chain recombines TRBV14 with TRBJ2-7; D is unclear. The CDR3 totals 14 residues. The V and J ends lost 6 bases and 0 bases respectively, with 12 bases between them. Looked up from germline, CDR1 is SGHDN and CDR2 is FVKESK. In DNA, the CDR3 is TGTGCCAGCAGTTCCCTCGAGAGCTCCTACGAGCAGTACTTC. Encoded protein: CASSSLESSYEQYF.

The table lists this clonotype with a few counts. An end of the junction differs from the germline gene, which may be a read error. The rearrangement joins TRBV10-3 to TRBJ1-3; D uncertain. Germline CDR1 ENHRY, CDR2 SYGVKD. The CDR3 is made up of 17 amino acids. CDR3 DNA: TGTGCCAGCAGTTACATGAGGTCGGGGTTCTCTGGAAACACCATATATTTT. Residues: CASSYMRSGFSGNTIYF.

This clonotype was recorded many times. The chain links TRBV20-1 to TRBJ2-7; D might be TRBD1 (6 bases). The CDR3 has 12 amino acids. V gave up 5 bases and J gave up 0 bases, with 8 bases separating them. Germline V CDR1 and CDR2: DFQATT, SNEGSKA (reference sequence). The CDR3 sequence: CSAADSSYEQYF. CDR3 DNA sequence: TGCAGTGCTGCGGACAGCTCCTACGAGCAGTACTTC.

V gene TRBV7-2 combines with J gene TRBJ1-2; the D is unclear. V lost 8 bases, J lost 6 bases, and 19 bases lay in between. Germline V lookup: CDR1 SGHTA, CDR2 FQGNSA. The CDR3 consists of 14 residues. CDR3 sequence: CASSPVGIRDGYTF. DNA for the CDR3: TGTGCCAGCTCACCGGTCGGAATTAGAGATGGCTACACCTTC.

This clonotype was observed many times. The chain joins TRBV2 to TRBJ2-7, with D unclear. CDR1 and CDR2 (germline): SNHLY, FYNNEI. This CDR3 is 10 amino acids long. The V end was cut by 5 bases, the J end by 4 bases, with 3 bases between. CDR3 sequence reads: CASSQYEQYF. The CDR3 DNA sequence: TGTGCCAGCAGTCAATACGAGCAGTACTTC.

This clonotype was detected many times. J is TRBJ2-7 and V is TRBV7-9; D gene uncertain. Trimming cost V 2 bases and J 3 bases, with 8 bases left between them. The CDR3 totals 13 residues. Germline V gene lookup returns CDR1 SEHNR and CDR2 FQNEAQ (reference sequence). Written as DNA, the CDR3 is TGTGCCAGCAGCTTATGGGGTGGCTACGAGCAGTACTTC. Amino acids: CASSLWGGYEQYF.

The chain is built from TRBV25-1 and TRBJ1-2, with 9 bases matching TRBD1. CDR3 size: 14 residues. CDR1 is MGHDK and CDR2 is SYGVNS in the germline V gene. The CDR3 coding sequence is TGTGCTGCAAGAACAGGGGGCGCTGGCTATGGCTACACCTTC. Translation gives CAARTGGAGYGYTF.

This clonotype came up a few times. The chain is built from TRBV7-9 and TRBJ2-7; TRBD2 matches at 8 bases. Germline CDR1 SEHNR, CDR2 FQNEAQ (reference sequence). V was clipped by 6 bases and J by 6 bases; unmatched bases: 7. This CDR3 contains 13 residues. DNA of the CDR3: TGTGCCAGCAGTGCAAGCGGGGGTGGCGAGCAGTACTTC. Its translation is CASSASGGGEQYF.

The chain links TRBV11-3 to TRBJ2-2; the match to TRBD1 covers 9 bases. The germline V gene has CDR1 SGHNT and CDR2 YENEEA. The CDR3 consists of 18 residues. The J segment lost 4 bases and the V segment lost 5 bases, leaving 14 bases of the junction unmatched. The CDR3 region has the DNA TGTGCCAGCAGCCCCGGGGTCCGCGGGACAGGGTTCACCGGGGAGCTGTTTTTT. Translating gives CASSPGVRGTGFTGELFF. Full variable domain (outside the CDR3, taken from reference TRBV11-3 and TRBJ2-2): EAGVVQSPRYKIIEKKQPVAFWCNPISGHNTLYWYLQNLGQGPELLIRYENEEAVDDSQLPKDRFSAERLKGVDSTLKIQPAELGDSAVYLCASSPGVRGTGFTGELFFGEGSRLTVL.

V gene TRBV7-2 combines with J gene TRBJ1-3; D uncertain. CDR3 size: 14 residues. Germline V gene sequence: CDR1 SGHTA, CDR2 FQGNSA. V lost 8 bases, J lost 2 bases, and 13 bases lay in between. CDR3 protein: CASSPSGTGNTIYF. CDR3 in DNA: TGTGCCAGCTCACCATCCGGGACTGGAAACACCATATATTTT.

In this sample, this clonotype turned up many times. V gene TRBV19 combines with J gene TRBJ1-1; D is undetermined. CDR1 and CDR2 (germline): LNHDA, SQIVND (reference sequence). V gave up 4 bases and J gave up 3 bases, with 9 bases separating them. CDR3 size: 13 residues. The CDR3 sequence is CASSTHRDTEAFF. The CDR3 DNA reads TGTGCCAGTAGTACCCACCGGGACACTGAAGCTTTCTTT.

This clonotype was counted at least ten times. The chain has TRBV9 and TRBJ1-1, with unresolved D. CDR1 is SGDLS and CDR2 is YYNGEE in the germline V gene. The CDR3 is 15 amino acids. Trimming shortened V by 4 bases and J by 6 bases, and 19 bases separated the two germline ends. CDR3 region: CASSPSDGATAEAFF. CDR3 in DNA: TGTGCCAGCAGCCCCTCGGACGGCGCCACGGCTGAAGCTTTCTTT. The full variable domain, completed using reference TRBV9 and TRBJ1-1, is DSGVTQTPKHLITATGQRVTLRCSPRSGDLSVYWYQQSLDQGLQFLIQYYNGEERAKGNILERFSAQQFPDLHSELNLSSLELGDSALYFCASSPSDGATAEAFFGQGTRLTVV.

On this clonotype: One end of the junction fails to match germline, which may point to a read error. The J gene is TRBJ1-5, the V gene TRBV20-1; tentative D call: TRBD1 (6 bases). Per germline, CDR1 DFQATT and CDR2 SNEGSKA (reference sequence). The CDR3 sequence is 14 residues long. The CDR3 here is CSARSVAGDQPQHF. As DNA, the CDR3 is TGCAGTGCTCGATCGGTCGCAGGGGATCAGCCCCAGCATTTC.